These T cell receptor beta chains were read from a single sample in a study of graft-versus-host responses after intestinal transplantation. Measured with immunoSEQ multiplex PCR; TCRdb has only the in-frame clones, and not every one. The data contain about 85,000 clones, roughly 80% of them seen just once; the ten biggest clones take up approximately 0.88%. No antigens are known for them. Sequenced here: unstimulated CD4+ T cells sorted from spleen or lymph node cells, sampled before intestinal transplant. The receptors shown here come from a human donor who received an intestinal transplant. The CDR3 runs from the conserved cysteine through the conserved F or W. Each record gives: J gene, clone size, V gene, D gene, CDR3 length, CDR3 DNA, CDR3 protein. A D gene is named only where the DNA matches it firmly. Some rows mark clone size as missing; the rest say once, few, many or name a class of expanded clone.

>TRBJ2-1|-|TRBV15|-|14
TGTGCCACCAGCAGACTACAGGGTGTGGATGAGCAGTTCTTC
CATSRLQGVDEQFF
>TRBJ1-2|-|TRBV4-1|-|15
TGCGCCAGCAGCTCACGGGAACATCTTAACTATGGCTACACCTTC
CASSSREHLNYGYTF
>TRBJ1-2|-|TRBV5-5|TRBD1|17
TGTGCCAGCAGCCCCGTCCCGGGACAGGGGCTCGGTGCCGGCTACACCTTC
CASSPVPGQGLGAGYTF
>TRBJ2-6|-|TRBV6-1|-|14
TGTGCCAGCAGTGAAGCTGGCGGGGCCAACGTCCTGACTTTC
CASSEAGGANVLTF
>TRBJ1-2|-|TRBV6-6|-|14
TGTGCCAGCCTCCGGGGGGGATTCAACTATGGCTACACCTTC
CASLRGGFNYGYTF
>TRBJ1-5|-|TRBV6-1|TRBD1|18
TGTGCCAGCAGTGAAATGGGACAGGGGATTCATAGCAATCAGCCCCAGCATTTT
CASSEMGQGIHSNQPQHF
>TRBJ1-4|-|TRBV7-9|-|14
TGTGCCAGCAGCTTAGCAGGGACAAATGAAAAACTGTTTTTT
CASSLAGTNEKLFF
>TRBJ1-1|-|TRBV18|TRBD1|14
TGTGCCAGCTCACCATTGACAGGGGGCACTGAAGCTTTCTTT
CASSPLTGGTEAFF
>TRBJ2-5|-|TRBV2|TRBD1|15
TGTGCCAGCAGGGCCGGACAGGGGGCGGGAGAGACCCAGTACTTC
CASRAGQGAGETQYF
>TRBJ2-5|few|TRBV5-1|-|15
TGCGCCAGCAGCTTGGGGGGGGCGGGAGAAGAGACCCAGTACTTC
CASSLGGAGEETQYF
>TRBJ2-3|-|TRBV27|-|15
TGTGCCAGCAGTTACTCTAGGCCCGTCACAGATACGCAGTATTTT
CASSYSRPVTDTQYF
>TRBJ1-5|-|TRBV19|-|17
TGTGCCAGTAGTAGTTCTAGGGGGGGCCGAGGCAATCAGCCCCAGCATTTT
CASSSSRGGRGNQPQHF
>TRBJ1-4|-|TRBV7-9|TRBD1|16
TGTGCCAGCAGCTTAGACCGGGGACAGCTTAATGAAAAACTGTTTTTT
CASSLDRGQLNEKLFF
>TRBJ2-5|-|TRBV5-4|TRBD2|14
TGTGCCAGCAGCCCGGGACTAGCGAGAGAGACCCAGTACTTC
CASSPGLARETQYF
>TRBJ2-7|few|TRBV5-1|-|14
TGCGCCAGCAGCTTGGAGCCCTTTACCTACGAGCAGTACTTC
CASSLEPFTYEQYF
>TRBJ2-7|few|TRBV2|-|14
TGTGCCAGCAGTACCGGGTCCCGGTCCTACGAGCAGTACTTC
CASSTGSRSYEQYF
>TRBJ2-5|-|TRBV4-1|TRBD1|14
TGCGCCAGCGAGGAGACAGGGAAGGGAGAGACCCAGTACTTC
CASEETGKGETQYF
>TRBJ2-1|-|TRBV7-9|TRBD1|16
TGTGCCAGCAGCAGGGGACAGGGAGGGGTGTATAATGAGCAGTTCTTC
CASSRGQGGVYNEQFF
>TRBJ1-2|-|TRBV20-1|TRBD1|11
TGCGGTGGACAGGAGAACTATGGCTACACCTTC
CGGQENYGYTF
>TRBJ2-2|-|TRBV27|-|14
TGTGCCAGCAGTTTATTCTCGGGTACCGGGGAGCTGTTTTTT
CASSLFSGTGELFF
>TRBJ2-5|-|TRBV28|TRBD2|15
TGTGCCAGCAGTTTTGTGGCAGGGAGGGAAGAGACCCAGTACTTC
CASSFVAGREETQYF
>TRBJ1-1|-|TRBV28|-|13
TGTGCCAGCAGCAAAGGAGGAACAACTGAAGCTTTCTTT
CASSKGGTTEAFF
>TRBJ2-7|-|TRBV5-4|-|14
TGTGCCAGCAGCTTGGACAGGATCTCCTACGAGCAGTACTTC
CASSLDRISYEQYF
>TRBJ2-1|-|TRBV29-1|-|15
TGCAGCGTTGAGGTCCTAGCCCTTTCCTACAATGAGCAGTTCTTC
CSVEVLALSYNEQFF
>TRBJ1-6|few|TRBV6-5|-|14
TGTGCCAGCAGCCCGACAGGCTATAATTCACCCCTCCACTTT
CASSPTGYNSPLHF
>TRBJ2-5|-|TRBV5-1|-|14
TGCGCCAGCAGTCCTGATTTAGCGGAAGAGACCCAGTACTTC
CASSPDLAEETQYF
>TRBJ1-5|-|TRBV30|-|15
TGTGCCTGGAGTGTACGATCGACAGGCAATCAGCCCCAGCATTTT
CAWSVRSTGNQPQHF
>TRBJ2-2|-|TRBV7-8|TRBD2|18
TGTGCCAGCAGCCCAGTAAACACCCGGGACTATTCTGCCGGGGAGCTGTTTTTT
CASSPVNTRDYSAGELFF
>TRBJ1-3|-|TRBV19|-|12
TGTGCCAGCCGCGGATCTGGAAACACCATATATTTT
CASRGSGNTIYF
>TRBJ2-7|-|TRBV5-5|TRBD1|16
TGTGCCAGCAGCTTGCGCCGGGACAGGGTGTCCTACGAGCAGTACTTC
CASSLRRDRVSYEQYF
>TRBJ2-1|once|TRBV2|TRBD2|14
TGTGCCAGCCGCTTGACGGCGGGGGGCAATGAGCAGTTCTTC
CASRLTAGGNEQFF
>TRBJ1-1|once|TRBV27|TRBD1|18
TGTGCCAGCAGTCAACCCCGTCCGGGACAGGTCTTGAACACTGAAGCTTTCTTT
CASSQPRPGQVLNTEAFF
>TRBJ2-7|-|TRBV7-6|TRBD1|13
TGTGCCAGCAGCAACCGGGACAGGGGCGAGCAGTACTTC
CASSNRDRGEQYF
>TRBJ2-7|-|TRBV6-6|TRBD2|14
TGTGCCAGCTACGATAGCGGGGCTTCCTACGAGCAGTACTTC
CASYDSGASYEQYF
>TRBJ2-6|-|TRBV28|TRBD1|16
TGTGCCAGCAGTTCGGGACAGAGCTCTGGGGCCAACGTCCTGACTTTC
CASSSGQSSGANVLTF
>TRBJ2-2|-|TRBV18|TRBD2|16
TGTGCCAGCTCACCTCGACTAGCAGCGAACACCGGGGAGCTGTTTTTT
CASSPRLAANTGELFF
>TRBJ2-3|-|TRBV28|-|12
TGTGCCAGCAGCCGGGGCACAGATACGCAGTATTTT
CASSRGTDTQYF
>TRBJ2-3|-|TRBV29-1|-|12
TGCAGCGTTGTCAGGCCCTCAGATACGCAGTATTTT
CSVVRPSDTQYF